Listed here are 8 T cell receptor beta chains from one sample, sequenced in a study of T cell changes during pregnancy in multiple sclerosis. Method: immunoSEQ multiplex PCR; TCRdb's copy keeps in-frame clones and lacks some. The data contain around 35,000 clones, 92% of them singletons. Sequencing used PBMCs (not recorded whether the cells were cultured). The receptors stem from a female donor with multiple sclerosis, enrolled in a pregnancy study.

The J gene is TRBJ2-7, the V gene TRBV19, with 7 bases lining up with TRBD2. Germline assignment: CDR1 LNHDA and CDR2 SQIVND (reference sequence). The V segment lost 7 bases and the J segment 3 bases; nucleotides outside the gene matches: 12. CDR3 length: 15 residues. As DNA, the CDR3 is TGTGCCAGTACTCCAAGCGGGAAAGGGTACTACGAGCAGTACTTC. Its protein is CASTPSGKGYYEQYF.

The genes are TRBV7-3 and TRBJ2-3, with 9 bases aligning to TRBD2. The CDR3 covers 15 residues. CDR1 and CDR2 (germline): SGHTA, FQGTGA. J was trimmed by 5 bases and V by 6 bases; bases with no gene match: 9. DNA of the CDR3: TGTGCCAGCAGTACACTAGCGGGCTCCCGAGATACGCAGTATTTT. Translation gives CASSTLAGSRDTQYF.

The chain combines TRBV9 with TRBJ2-1; D may be TRBD2 (5 bases). Trimming cost V 0 bases and J 0 bases, with 7 bases left between them. The CDR3 has 15 amino acids. The V gene's germline CDR1 is SGDLS and CDR2 YYNGEE. The CDR3 DNA reads TGTGCCAGCAGCGTAGGGACTTACTCCTACAATGAGCAGTTCTTC. It encodes CASSVGTYSYNEQFF.

Regarding this clone: Other DNA sequences in this sample translate to the same CDR3. V is TRBV6-1 and J is TRBJ2-1, with 11 bases identical to TRBD2. Germline values: CDR1 MNHNS, CDR2 SASEGT. The CDR3 is made up of 15 amino acids. With V trimmed by 2 bases and J by 3 bases, 0 bases remained unmatched. The CDR3 reads CASSELAGGYNEQFF. CDR3 in DNA: TGTGCCAGCAGTGAACTAGCGGGAGGCTACAATGAGCAGTTCTTC.

The chain links TRBV7-9 to TRBJ2-5; 7 bases are a match to TRBD1. Per germline, CDR1 SEHNR and CDR2 FQNEAQ (reference sequence). The V gene end was trimmed by 1 base and the J gene end by 5 bases; junction bases not matched to a gene: 4. There are 14 residues in the CDR3. CDR3 loop: CASSLGGQAETQYF. The CDR3 nucleotides are TGTGCCAGCAGCTTAGGAGGACAGGCGGAGACCCAGTACTTC.

The J gene is TRBJ2-1, the V gene TRBV5-1; no clear D. Looked up from germline, CDR1 is SGHRS and CDR2 is YFSETQ. Trimming pared 0 bases from V and 3 bases from J, leaving 4 bases between. The CDR3 totals 13 residues. The DNA for the CDR3 is TGCGCCAGCAGCTTGGGCCTCTACAATGAGCAGTTCTTC. Protein: CASSLGLYNEQFF.

This chain links TRBV18 with TRBJ2-1; 9 bases line up with TRBD1. This CDR3 comprises 14 residues. Trimming at V came to 3 bases and at J to 5 bases, leaving 2 bases not matched to a gene. CDR1 is KGHSH, CDR2 LQKENI, per germline. The CDR3 DNA reads TGTGCCAGCTCACCGCGGGACAGGGACAATGAGCAGTTCTTC. Its translation is CASSPRDRDNEQFF.

V is TRBV27 and J is TRBJ2-3; unclear D gene. This CDR3 region has 14 residues. CDR1 is MNHEY, CDR2 SMNVEV, per germline (reference sequence). The V gene lost 0 bases and the J gene lost 6 bases, with 10 bases spanning the gap. CDR3 DNA sequence: TGTGCCAGCAGTTTATCCTCAGTATGGGATACGCAGTATTTT. Its translation is CASSLSSVWDTQYF.